Shown below are 28 T cell receptor beta chains from a single sample sequenced in a study of regulatory T cells in long-lasting Graves disease. Described time point: persistent/refractory GD, antithyroid drugs over 5 years with positive TRAb. With RNA extracted from PBMCs as input, the TCR library was made. For TCR beta, libraries came from iRepertoire HTBI primers and Arm-PCR of CDR3 regions. TCRdb re-derived calls from the multiplex PCR reads in MiXCR, one entry per CDR3 protein. The sample carries roughly 500,000 distinct CDR3 sequences, about a fifth recorded once. The specimen was peripheral blood mononuclear cells (PBMCs), collected when the disease was refractory, from a patient treated with antithyroid drugs. Receptors were obtained from a female donor with Graves disease.

This clonotype was seen many times. The rearrangement joins TRBV15 to TRBJ2-7; TRBD2 agrees at 7 bases. The V gene end was trimmed by 1 base and the J gene end by 9 bases; junction bases not matched to a gene: 9. The CDR3 runs to 14 residues. Looked up from germline, CDR1 is LNHNV and CDR2 is YYDKDF (reference sequence). The CDR3 reads CATSRGGGSETQYF. DNA of the CDR3: TGTGCCACCAGCAGAGGGGGAGGGTCGGAGACGCAGTACTTC.

In this sample, this clonotype turned up a few times. The CDR3 DNA is TGTGCCAGCAGCGAAATGGCACGTATGAACACTGAAGCTTTCTTT. Protein product: CASSEMARMNTEAFF. The chain is built from TRBV6-1 and TRBJ1-1; no clear D gene. Germline V CDR1 and CDR2: MNHNS, SASEGT. Trimming cost V 6 bases and J 0 bases, with 14 bases left between them. The CDR3 has 15 residues.

This clonotype appeared a few times. With a much larger clone just one base away, this may be a read error. This chain uses TRBV12-3 or TRBV12-4 with TRBJ1-1; D perhaps matches TRBD1 (6 bases). This CDR3 region has 14 residues. The CDR3 here is CASTGASMNTEALF. The CDR3 DNA follows: TGTGCCAGCACAGGGGCGTCTATGAACACTGAAGCTCTCTTT.

This chain connects TRBV28 to TRBJ2-3; TRBD2 matches 11 bases. The CDR3 runs to 17 residues. After removal of 4 bases from V and 2 bases from J, the junction contained 8 bases not matched to a gene. Germline-derived CDR1 and CDR2 are MDHEN and SYDVKM. The chain's CDR3 is CASSSQTSGDLTDTQYF. The CDR3 coding sequence is TGTGCCAGCAGTTCTCAGACTAGCGGGGACCTCACAGATACGCAGTATTTT.

The sample holds a few counts of this clonotype. The chain combines TRBV24-1 with TRBJ2-2, with 7 bases fitting TRBD1. J was trimmed by 1 base and V by 4 bases; bases with no gene match: 2. Per the germline V gene, CDR1 is KGHDR and CDR2 is SFDVKD. This CDR3 is built from 15 residues. CDR3 bases: TGTGCCACCAGTGAGAGGGACAGGAACACCGGGGAGCTGTTTTTT. It is translated as CATSERDRNTGELFF.

In its sample, this clonotype was seen many times. The chain employs TRBV30 and TRBJ1-6; D is undetermined. There are 12 residues in the CDR3. The germline V gene has CDR1 GTSNPN and CDR2 SVGIG (reference sequence). V lost 0 bases and J lost 8, with 5 bases in between. As DNA, the CDR3 is TGTGCCTGGAGTGTTGGCCATTCACCCCTCCACTTT. This translates into CAWSVGHSPLHF.

Points on this clonotype: Its ends do not fully match the called genes, so a read error is possible. This rearrangement joins TRBV7-8 to TRBJ1-6; tentative D call: TRBD1 (5 bases). Germline V gives CDR1 SGHVS, CDR2 FQNEAQ. CDR3 size: 13 residues. The CDR3 bases are TGTGCCGGCAGCTTAGCGCGCGGGGGAGAAGCCGACTTT. Amino acid sequence: CAGSLARGGEADF. The full variable domain, in which reference TRBV7-8 and TRBJ1-6 provide the parts outside the CDR3, is GAGVSQSPRYKVAKRGQDVALRCDPISGHVSLFWYQQALGQGPEFLTYFQNEAQLDKSGLPSDRFFAERPEGSVSTLKIQRTQQEDSAVYLCAGSLARGGEADFGNGTRLTVT.

This clonotype was counted once. This chain links TRBV27 with TRBJ2-7; no definite D call. This CDR3 has 16 amino acids. V lost 3 bases to trimming and J lost 0 bases, with 15 bases between them. Germline V lookup: CDR1 MNHEY, CDR2 SMNVEV (reference sequence). The CDR3: CASSLNSRARSYEQYF. Written as DNA, the CDR3 is TGTGCCAGCAGTTTGAACAGCAGAGCCCGCTCCTACGAGCAGTACTTC.

This rearrangement joins TRBV7-3 to TRBJ1-2; 7 nucleotides agree with TRBD1. This CDR3 is built from 17 residues. Germline assignment: CDR1 SGHTA and CDR2 FQGTGA. The J segment lost 4 bases and the V segment lost 1 base, leaving 12 bases of the junction unmatched. In DNA form, the CDR3 reads TGTGCCAGCAGCTTAATATCCCCAGGGGGGGGTGGCTATGGCTACACCTTC. As protein: CASSLISPGGGGYGYTF.

A remark on this clonotype: The final CDR3 position lacks the conserved phenylalanine or tryptophan, pointing to a likely read error. The genes are TRBV29-1 and TRBJ1-1, with D maybe TRBD1 (5 bases). Germline CDR1 and CDR2: SQVTM and ANQGSEA. This CDR3 is 15 amino acids long. Between the trimmed V and J ends, which lost 0 bases and 4 bases, there was a span of 15 bases. The DNA of the CDR3 is TGCAGCGTTGAAGATCTGGCGGGGCTGGCCACTGAAGCTTTCCTT. It specifies CSVEDLAGLATEAFL.

In its sample, this clonotype was seen many times. The chain combines TRBV12-3 or TRBV12-4 with TRBJ2-7; 9 bases line up with TRBD2. This CDR3 region has 17 residues. Trimming took 6 bases from V and 6 from J; bases not matched to a gene: 18. The CDR3 is CASRGGTSLSDRGEQYF. The CDR3 DNA follows: TGTGCCAGCAGGGGGGGGACTAGCCTGAGCGATAGAGGCGAGCAGTACTTC.

V is TRBV6-2 or TRBV6-3 and J is TRBJ2-2; the match to TRBD2 covers 11 bases. Germline CDR1 and CDR2: MNHEY and SVGEGT. CDR3 size: 17 residues. Germline trimming cut 7 bases from V and 4 bases from J; bases unmatched to any gene: 11. The CDR3 region is CASTGLLAGDSTGELFF. The CDR3 DNA sequence: TGTGCCAGCACTGGACTACTAGCGGGGGACTCCACCGGGGAGCTGTTTTTT.

This clonotype was observed many times. The chain joins TRBV15 to TRBJ2-7; the D is unclear. Germline V gene data show CDR1 as LNHNV and CDR2 as YYDKDF (reference sequence). The CDR3 is made up of 13 amino acids. Trimming left V 5 bases short and J 6 bases short, with 14 bases between. The CDR3 region has the DNA TGTGCCACCAGCGGCCCTGGTACGAGCGAGCAGTACTTC. Protein: CATSGPGTSEQYF.

This clonotype was seen only a few times. The genes are TRBV5-1 and TRBJ2-7; perhaps D is TRBD1 or TRBD2 (5 bases each). V was clipped by 0 bases and J by 5 bases, with 15 bases between them. Germline lookup yields CDR1 SGHRS and CDR2 YFSETQ. This CDR3 spans 15 amino acids. The CDR3 spells CASSLEGARGDEQYF. DNA of the CDR3: TGCGCCAGCAGCTTGGAGGGTGCCAGAGGGGACGAGCAGTACTTC.

This clonotype was counted ten times or more. The chain recombines TRBV6-5 with TRBJ2-7; D possibly corresponds to TRBD2 (6 bases). V lost 0 bases, J lost 2 bases, and 11 bases lay in between. The CDR3 is 15 residues long. CDR1 is MNHEY, CDR2 SVGAGI, per germline. The CDR3 DNA reads as TGTGCCAGCAGTTACTCAGGCGGGGAAACCTACGAGCAGTACTTC. Translation gives CASSYSGGETYEQYF.

V usage is TRBV20-1 and J usage is TRBJ2-5; the match to TRBD2 covers 9 bases. The junction had 9 bases not matched to a gene; V was cut back by 5 bases and J by 5 bases. Germline-derived CDR1 and CDR2 are DFQATT and SNEGSKA (reference sequence). This CDR3 has 14 residues. The CDR3 spells CSAYIAGVGETQYF. CDR3 bases: TGCAGTGCTTATATAGCGGGAGTAGGTGAGACCCAGTACTTC.

This clonotype was detected many times. V is TRBV28 and J is TRBJ2-5; TRBD1 agrees at 10 bases. With V trimmed by 6 bases and J by 5 bases, 3 bases remained unmatched. Germline assignment: CDR1 MDHEN and CDR2 SYDVKM. CDR3 length equals 13 residues. This CDR3 reads CASSRTGGETQYF. CDR3 sequence (DNA): TGTGCCAGCAGCCGGACAGGGGGGGAGACCCAGTACTTC.

This clonotype has ten or more counts. The chain carries TRBV20-1 and TRBJ2-5, with D hard to call. CDR3 length equals 11 residues. Germline V gene sequence: CDR1 DFQATT, CDR2 SNEGSKA (reference sequence). Trimming shortened V by 8 bases and J by 1 base, and 8 bases separated the two germline ends. The CDR3 spells CSYRTQETQYF. CDR3 bases: TGCAGTTACAGAACCCAAGAGACCCAGTACTTC.

This clonotype was seen ten or more times. The gene calls are TRBV6-5 and TRBJ2-5, with D possibly TRBD2 on 5 matching bases. The CDR3 loop spans 16 amino acids. Germline V gene lookup returns CDR1 MNHEY and CDR2 SVGAGI. V was cut by 0 bases and J by 5 bases, with 16 bases left in between. For the CDR3, the DNA is TGTGCCAGCAGTTACTCTCCCGACCCCTCGGGGGAGACCCAGTACTTC. Translating gives CASSYSPDPSGETQYF.

This clonotype has just a few counts. The CDR3 loop reads CASSGTGDPGETQYF. CDR3 coding DNA: TGTGCCAGCAGTGGAACAGGGGACCCGGGAGAGACCCAGTACTTC. V is TRBV25-1 and J is TRBJ2-5, with 7 bases lining up with TRBD1. The length of the CDR3 is 15 residues. The V gene's germline CDR1 is MGHDK and CDR2 SYGVNS. Trimming took 4 bases from V and 4 from J; bases not matched to a gene: 9.

This clonotype has a count of ten or more. The rearrangement links TRBV6-1 to TRBJ2-5; D remains ambiguous. This CDR3 has 15 amino acids. Germline CDR1 MNHNS, CDR2 SASEGT. Trimming took 5 bases from V and 5 from J, leaving 18 bases between them. CDR3 region: CASSLNSLPRETQYF. In DNA form, the CDR3 reads TGTGCCAGCAGTCTAAACAGCCTCCCGAGGGAGACCCAGTACTTC.

This clonotype was seen at least ten times. The chain couples TRBV28 to TRBJ2-5, with 15 nucleotides matching TRBD2. Germline lookup yields CDR1 MDHEN and CDR2 SYDVKM. The ends lost 11 bases at V and 5 bases at J; junction bases unmatched: 6. The CDR3 totals 14 residues. CDR3 sequence: CAARTSGRGETQYF. DNA of the CDR3: TGTGCCGCGCGGACTAGCGGGAGGGGGGAGACCCAGTACTTC. Variable domain in full (rest from reference TRBV28 and TRBJ2-5): DVKVTQSSRYLVKRTGEKVFLECVQDMDHENMFWYRQDPGLGLRLIYFSYDVKMKEKGDIPEGYSVSREKKERFSLILESASTNQTSMYLCAARTSGRGETQYFGPGTRLLVL.

This clonotype was seen a few times. The rearrangement links TRBV5-6 to TRBJ1-2; D is unresolved. The CDR3 contains 14 residues. V was cut by 2 bases and J by 2 bases, with 10 bases left in between. Per the germline V gene, CDR1 is SGHDT and CDR2 is YYEEEE. CDR3 sequence (DNA): TGTGCCAGCAGCTTTTTGAACGGGAACTATGGCTACACCTTC. Its translation is CASSFLNGNYGYTF.

This clonotype was seen many times. This chain uses TRBV12-3 or TRBV12-4 with TRBJ2-7; TRBD2 aligns across 11 bases. This CDR3 is built from 14 residues. Germline trimming cut 7 bases from V and 6 bases from J; bases unmatched to any gene: 8. CDR3 residues: CASTTASGRLEQYF. The CDR3 bases are TGTGCCAGCACAACAGCTAGCGGGAGGCTCGAGCAGTACTTC.

This clonotype was observed at least ten times. J is TRBJ2-7 and V is TRBV5-1, with a possible D match to TRBD2 (5 bases). The CDR3 runs 16 residues. The V gene lost 0 bases and the J gene lost 3 bases, with 16 bases spanning the gap. Looked up from germline, CDR1 is SGHRS and CDR2 is YFSETQ. In nucleotides, the CDR3 is TGCGCCAGCAGCTTGGGATTTATGGGAGCGAGCTACGAGCAGTACTTC. Amino acid sequence: CASSLGFMGASYEQYF.

This clonotype was counted ten times or more. The rearrangement joins TRBV12-3 or TRBV12-4 to TRBJ1-1; D unclear. This CDR3 contains 13 residues. V was shortened by 2 bases and J by 0 bases, with 4 bases between the two germline ends. The CDR3: CASSLILNTEAFF. In DNA form, the CDR3 reads TGTGCCAGCAGTTTAATCTTGAACACTGAAGCTTTCTTT.

This clonotype was found many times. V usage is TRBV12-5 and J usage is TRBJ2-7; the D gene is possibly TRBD1 (6 bases). Germline V CDR1 and CDR2: LGHNT, FRNRAP. The CDR3 runs 15 residues. V was cut by 3 bases and J by 0 bases, with 12 bases left in between. The chain's CDR3 is CASGFLAGDSYEQYF. As DNA, the CDR3 is TGTGCTAGTGGTTTCCTCGCAGGGGACTCCTACGAGCAGTACTTC.

This clonotype was recorded at least ten times. V gene TRBV2 combines with J gene TRBJ1-4; 8 bases are a match to TRBD1. J was trimmed by 4 bases and V by 6 bases; bases with no gene match: 10. CDR3 length: 16 residues. Germline CDR1 SNHLY, CDR2 FYNNEI. The CDR3 DNA is TGTGCCAGCAGAGCCAATACAGGGGGAGGTAATGAAAAACTGTTTTTT. Residues: CASRANTGGGNEKLFF.